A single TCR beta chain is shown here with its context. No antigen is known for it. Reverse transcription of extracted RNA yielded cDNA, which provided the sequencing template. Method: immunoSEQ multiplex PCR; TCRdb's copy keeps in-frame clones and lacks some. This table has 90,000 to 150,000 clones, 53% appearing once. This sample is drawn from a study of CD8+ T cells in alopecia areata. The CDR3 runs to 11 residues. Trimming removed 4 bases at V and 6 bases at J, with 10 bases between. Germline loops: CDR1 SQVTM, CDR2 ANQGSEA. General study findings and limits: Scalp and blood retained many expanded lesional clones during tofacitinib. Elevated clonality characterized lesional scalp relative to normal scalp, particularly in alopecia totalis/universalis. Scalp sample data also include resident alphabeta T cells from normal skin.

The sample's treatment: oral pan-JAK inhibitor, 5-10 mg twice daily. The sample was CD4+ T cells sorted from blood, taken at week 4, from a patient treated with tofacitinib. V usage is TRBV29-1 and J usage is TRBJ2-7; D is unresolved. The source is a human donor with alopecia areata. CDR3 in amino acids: CSVGRSVEQYF. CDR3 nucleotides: TGCAGCGTTGGCCGTTCCGTCGAGCAGTACTTC.